A single sample gave rise to the 5 T cell receptor beta chains below, sequenced in a study of molecular identifiers for immune sequencing clone quantification. TCRdb reanalysed the PCR reads using MiXCR and keeps one entry per CDR3 protein. The data show around 82,000 distinct CDR3 sequences, with around 19% seen just once and around 0.91% held by the top ten. The sequencing sample was made of naive CD8+ T cells from blood, with Jurkat cell RNA spiked in. The subset was: FACS-sorted CD8+CD4-CCR7+CD45RA+ naive T cells. These receptors originate from a human donor in good health. Some libraries in this study had Jurkat cell RNA spiked in.

The table lists this clonotype with many counts. The chain is built from TRBV15 and TRBJ1-4, with D perhaps TRBD1 (5 bases). Germline V lookup: CDR1 LNHNV, CDR2 YYDKDF (reference sequence). The CDR3 is 15 amino acids. Trimming shortened V by 1 base and J by 4 bases, and 10 bases separated the two germline ends. The CDR3 nucleotides are TGTGCCACCAGCAGAGCCGCAGGGATTAATGAAAAACTGTTTTTT. Protein product: CATSRAAGINEKLFF.

Many counts were recorded for this clonotype. The chain is built from TRBV12-3 or TRBV12-4 and TRBJ1-1, with D maybe TRBD1 (6 bases). Trimming shortened V by 5 bases and J by 10 bases, and 14 bases separated the two germline ends. The CDR3 is 12 residues long. The CDR3, as DNA: TGTGCCAGCAGTCTTGAGGGGGAACGAGCTTTCTTT. It is translated as CASSLEGERAFF.

This clonotype has ten or more counts. This sequence joins TRBV6-2 or TRBV6-3 and TRBJ1-5; unclear D gene. Between the trimmed V and J ends, which lost 5 bases and 10 bases, there was a span of 27 bases. There are 17 residues in the CDR3. Germline values: CDR1 MNHEY, CDR2 SVGEGT. CDR3 bases: TGTGCCAGCAGTGAACTGGCGACCGGGGTAGCGGATGGTCCCCAGCATTTT. This encodes CASSELATGVADGPQHF.

Many counts were recorded for this clonotype. CDR3 residues: CASIDQNTEAFF. CDR3 nucleotide sequence: TGTGCCAGTATAGACCAGAACACTGAAGCTTTCTTT. The chain links TRBV19 to TRBJ1-1; D ambiguous. The V end lost 7 bases, the J end lost 1 base, and 7 bases lay between the germline ends. The germline gives CDR1 LNHDA, CDR2 SQIVND (reference sequence). The CDR3 extends over 12 amino acids. Complete variable domain (other parts from reference TRBV19 and TRBJ1-1): DGGITQSPKYLFRKEGQNVTLSCEQNLNHDAMYWYRQDPGQGLRLIYYSQIVNDFQKGDIAEGYSVSREKKESFPLTVTSAQKNPTAFYLCASIDQNTEAFFGQGTRLTVV.

As to this clonotype: A single base separates this from a much larger clone, so it may be a read error. The final CDR3 position lacks the conserved phenylalanine or tryptophan, pointing to a likely read error. V usage is TRBV9 and J usage is TRBJ1-3, with D possibly TRBD1 on 5 matching bases. V was pared by 5 bases and J by 0 bases, with 6 bases between. Germline values: CDR1 SGDLS, CDR2 YYNGEE. This CDR3 comprises 13 residues. The CDR3 coding sequence is TGTGCCAGCAGTGACAGCTCTGGAAACACCATATATCTT. Translation gives CASSDSSGNTIYL.